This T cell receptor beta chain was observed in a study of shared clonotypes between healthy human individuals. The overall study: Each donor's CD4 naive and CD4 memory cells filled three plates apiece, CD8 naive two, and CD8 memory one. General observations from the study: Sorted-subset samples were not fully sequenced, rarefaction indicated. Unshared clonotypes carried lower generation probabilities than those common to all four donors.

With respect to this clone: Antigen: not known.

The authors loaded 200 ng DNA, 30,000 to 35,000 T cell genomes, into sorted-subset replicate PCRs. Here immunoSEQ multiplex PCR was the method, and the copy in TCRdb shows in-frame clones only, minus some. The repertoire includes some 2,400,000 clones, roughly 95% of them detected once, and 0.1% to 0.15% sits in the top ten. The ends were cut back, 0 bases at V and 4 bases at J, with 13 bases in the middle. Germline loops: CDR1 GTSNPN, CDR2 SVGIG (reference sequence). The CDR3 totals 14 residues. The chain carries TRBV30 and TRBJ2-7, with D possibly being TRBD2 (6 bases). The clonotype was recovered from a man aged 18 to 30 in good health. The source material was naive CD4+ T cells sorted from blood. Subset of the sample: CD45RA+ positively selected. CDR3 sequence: CAWSVPAGRYEQYF. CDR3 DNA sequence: TGTGCCTGGAGTGTACCGGCAGGGAGGTACGAGCAGTACTTC.